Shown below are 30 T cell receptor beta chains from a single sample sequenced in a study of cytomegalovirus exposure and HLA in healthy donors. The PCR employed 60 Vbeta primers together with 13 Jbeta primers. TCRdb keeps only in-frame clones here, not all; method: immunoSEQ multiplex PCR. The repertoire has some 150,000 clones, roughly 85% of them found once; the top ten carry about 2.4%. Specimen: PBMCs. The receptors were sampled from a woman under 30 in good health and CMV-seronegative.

This chain's CDR3 is CASSLLRGMGTQYF. The CDR3 DNA follows: TGTGCCAGCAGTTTGCTAAGGGGGATGGGGACCCAGTACTTC. The V gene is TRBV28, the J gene TRBJ2-5, with D perhaps TRBD1 (6 bases). The germline V gene has CDR1 MDHEN and CDR2 SYDVKM. The CDR3 covers 14 residues. The V and J ends lost 3 bases and 7 bases respectively, with 15 bases between them. Full variable domain (outside the CDR3, taken from reference TRBV28 and TRBJ2-5): DVKVTQSSRYLVKRTGEKVFLECVQDMDHENMFWYRQDPGLGLRLIYFSYDVKMKEKGDIPEGYSVSREKKERFSLILESASTNQTSMYLCASSLLRGMGTQYFGPGTRLLVL.

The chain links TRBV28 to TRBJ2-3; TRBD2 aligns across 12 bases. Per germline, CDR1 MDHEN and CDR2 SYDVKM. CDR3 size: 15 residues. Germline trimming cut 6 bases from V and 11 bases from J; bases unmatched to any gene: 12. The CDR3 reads CASRSTSGGPFVQYF. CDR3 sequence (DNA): TGTGCCAGCAGATCGACTAGCGGGGGCCCGTTCGTGCAGTATTTT. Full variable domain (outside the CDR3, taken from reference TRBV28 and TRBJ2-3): DVKVTQSSRYLVKRTGEKVFLECVQDMDHENMFWYRQDPGLGLRLIYFSYDVKMKEKGDIPEGYSVSREKKERFSLILESASTNQTSMYLCASRSTSGGPFVQYFGPGTRLTVL.

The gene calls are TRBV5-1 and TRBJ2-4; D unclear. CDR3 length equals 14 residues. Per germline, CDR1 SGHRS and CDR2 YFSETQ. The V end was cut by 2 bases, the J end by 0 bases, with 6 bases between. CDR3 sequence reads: CASSLTVAKNIQYF. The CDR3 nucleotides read TGCGCCAGCAGCTTAACAGTAGCCAAAAACATTCAGTACTTC.

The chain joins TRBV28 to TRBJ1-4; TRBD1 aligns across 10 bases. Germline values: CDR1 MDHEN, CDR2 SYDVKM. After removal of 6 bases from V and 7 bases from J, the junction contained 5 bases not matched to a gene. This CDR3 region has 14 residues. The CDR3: CASRPGTGVEKLFF. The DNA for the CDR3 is TGTGCCAGCAGACCCGGGACAGGGGTTGAAAAACTGTTTTTT.

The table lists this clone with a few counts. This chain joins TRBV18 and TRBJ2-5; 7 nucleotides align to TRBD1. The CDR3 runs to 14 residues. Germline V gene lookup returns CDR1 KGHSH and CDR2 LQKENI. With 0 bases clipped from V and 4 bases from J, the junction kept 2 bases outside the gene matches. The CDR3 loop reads CASSPPGGPETQYF. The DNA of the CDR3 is TGTGCCAGCTCACCACCAGGGGGCCCAGAGACCCAGTACTTC.

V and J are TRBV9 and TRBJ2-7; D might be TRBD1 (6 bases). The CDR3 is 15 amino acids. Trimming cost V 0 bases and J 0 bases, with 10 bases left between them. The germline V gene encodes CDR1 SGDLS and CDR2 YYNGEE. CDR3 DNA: TGTGCCAGCAGCGTAGCTGGGGACACCTCCTACGAGCAGTACTTC. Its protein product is CASSVAGDTSYEQYF.

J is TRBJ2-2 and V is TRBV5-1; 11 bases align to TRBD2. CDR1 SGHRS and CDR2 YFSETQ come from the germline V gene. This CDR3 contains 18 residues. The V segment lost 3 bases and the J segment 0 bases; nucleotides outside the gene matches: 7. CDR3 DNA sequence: TGCGCCAGCAGCTCCCTTTTAGCGGGGGGGGCGAACACCGGGGAGCTGTTTTTT. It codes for CASSSLLAGGANTGELFF.

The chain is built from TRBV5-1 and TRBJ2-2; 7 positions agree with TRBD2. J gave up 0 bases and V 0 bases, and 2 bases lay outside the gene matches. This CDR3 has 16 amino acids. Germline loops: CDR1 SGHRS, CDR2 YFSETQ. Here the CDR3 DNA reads TGCGCCAGCAGCTTGGGTCGGGGGGCGAACACCGGGGAGCTGTTTTTT. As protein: CASSLGRGANTGELFF.

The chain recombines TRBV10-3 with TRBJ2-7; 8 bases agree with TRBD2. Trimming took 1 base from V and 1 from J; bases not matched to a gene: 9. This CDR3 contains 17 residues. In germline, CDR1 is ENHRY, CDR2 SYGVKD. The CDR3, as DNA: TGTGCCATCAGTGAGTTAAACCCGGGAGGGCCGTCCTACGAGCAGTACTTC. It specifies CAISELNPGGPSYEQYF.

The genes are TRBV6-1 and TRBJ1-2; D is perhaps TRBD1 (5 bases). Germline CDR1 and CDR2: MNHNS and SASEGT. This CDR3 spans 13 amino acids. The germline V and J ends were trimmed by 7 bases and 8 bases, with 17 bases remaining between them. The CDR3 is CASTQGTIGGYTF. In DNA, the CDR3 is TGTGCCAGCACCCAGGGAACGATTGGGGGCTACACCTTC.

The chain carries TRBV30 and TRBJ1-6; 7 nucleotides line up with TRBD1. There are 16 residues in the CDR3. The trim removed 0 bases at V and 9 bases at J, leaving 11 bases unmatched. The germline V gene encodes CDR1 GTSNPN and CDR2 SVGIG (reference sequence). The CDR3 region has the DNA TGTGCCTGGAGTGTAACCCCCAACAGGGGAGGTTCACCCCTCCACTTT. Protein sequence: CAWSVTPNRGGSPLHF. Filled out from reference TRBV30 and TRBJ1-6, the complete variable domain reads SQTIHQWPATLVQPVGSPLSLECTVEGTSNPNLYWYRQAAGRGLQLLFYSVGIGQISSEVPQNLSASRPQDRQFILSSKKLLLSDSGFYLCAWSVTPNRGGSPLHFGNGTRLTVT.

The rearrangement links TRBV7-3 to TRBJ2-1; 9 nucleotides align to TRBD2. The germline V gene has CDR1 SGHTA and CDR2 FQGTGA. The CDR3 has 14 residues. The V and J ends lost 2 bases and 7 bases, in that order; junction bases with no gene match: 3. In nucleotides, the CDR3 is TGTGCCAGCAGCTTAGCGGGAGGGGGGAATGAGCAGTTCTTC. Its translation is CASSLAGGGNEQFF.

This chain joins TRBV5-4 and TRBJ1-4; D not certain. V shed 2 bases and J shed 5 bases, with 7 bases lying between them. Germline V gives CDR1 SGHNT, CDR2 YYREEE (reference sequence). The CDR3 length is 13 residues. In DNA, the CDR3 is TGTGCCAGCAGCTTTCGGTTCAATGAAAAACTGTTTTTT. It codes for CASSFRFNEKLFF.

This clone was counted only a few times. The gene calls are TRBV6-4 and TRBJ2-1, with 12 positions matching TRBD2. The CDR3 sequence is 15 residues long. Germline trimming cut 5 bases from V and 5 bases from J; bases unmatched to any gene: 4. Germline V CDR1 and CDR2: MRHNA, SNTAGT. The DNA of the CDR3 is TGTGCCAGCAGTAGACTAGCGGGAGACGACAATGAGCAGTTCTTC. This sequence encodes CASSRLAGDDNEQFF.

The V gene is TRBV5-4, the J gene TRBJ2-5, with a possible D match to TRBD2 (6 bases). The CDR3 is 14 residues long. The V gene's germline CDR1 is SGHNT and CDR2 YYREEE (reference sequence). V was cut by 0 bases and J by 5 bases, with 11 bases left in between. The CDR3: CASSLATSSETQYF. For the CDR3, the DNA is TGTGCCAGCAGCTTGGCCACTAGCTCGGAGACCCAGTACTTC. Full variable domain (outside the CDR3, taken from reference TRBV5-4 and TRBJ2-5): ETGVTQSPTHLIKTRGQQVTLRCSSQSGHNTVSWYQQALGQGPQFIFQYYREEENGRGNFPPRFSGLQFPNYSSELNVNALELDDSALYLCASSLATSSETQYFGPGTRLLVL.

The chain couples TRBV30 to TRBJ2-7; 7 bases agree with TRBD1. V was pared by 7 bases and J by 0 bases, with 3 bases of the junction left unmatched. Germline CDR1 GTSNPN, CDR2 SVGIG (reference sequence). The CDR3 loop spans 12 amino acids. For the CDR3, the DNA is TGTGCCTACGACAGGGACTCCTACGAGCAGTACTTC. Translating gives CAYDRDSYEQYF.

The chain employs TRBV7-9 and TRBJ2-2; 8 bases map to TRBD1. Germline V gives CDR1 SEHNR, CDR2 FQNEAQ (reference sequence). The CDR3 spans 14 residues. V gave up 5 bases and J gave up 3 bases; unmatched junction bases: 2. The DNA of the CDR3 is TGTGCCAGCAGCGTGACAGGGGACACCGGGGAGCTGTTTTTT. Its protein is CASSVTGDTGELFF.

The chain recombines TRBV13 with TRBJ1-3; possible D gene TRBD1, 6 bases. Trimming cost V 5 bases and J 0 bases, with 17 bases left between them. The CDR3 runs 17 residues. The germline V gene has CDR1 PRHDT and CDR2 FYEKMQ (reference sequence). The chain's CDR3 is CASSRIRIRGSGNTIYF. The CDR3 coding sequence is TGTGCCAGCAGCCGAATTAGAATCAGGGGCTCTGGAAACACCATATATTTT.

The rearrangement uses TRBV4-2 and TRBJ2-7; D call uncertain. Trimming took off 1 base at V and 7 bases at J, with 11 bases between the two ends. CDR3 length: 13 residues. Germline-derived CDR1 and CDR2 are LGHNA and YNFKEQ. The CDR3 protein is CASSQGGLREQYF. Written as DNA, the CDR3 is TGTGCCAGCAGCCAAGGAGGTTTGCGGGAGCAGTACTTC.

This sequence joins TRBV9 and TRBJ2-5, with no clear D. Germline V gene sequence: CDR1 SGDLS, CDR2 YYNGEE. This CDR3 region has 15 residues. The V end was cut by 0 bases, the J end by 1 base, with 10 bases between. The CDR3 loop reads CASSVGISLQETQYF. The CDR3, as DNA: TGTGCCAGCAGCGTAGGTATTTCACTCCAAGAGACCCAGTACTTC.

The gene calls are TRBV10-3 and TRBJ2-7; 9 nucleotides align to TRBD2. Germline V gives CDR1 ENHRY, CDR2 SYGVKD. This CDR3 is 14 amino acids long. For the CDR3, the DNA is TGTGCATCGGAGGTAGCGGGGGCTTCTACGGGGCAGTACTTC. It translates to CASEVAGASTGQYF.

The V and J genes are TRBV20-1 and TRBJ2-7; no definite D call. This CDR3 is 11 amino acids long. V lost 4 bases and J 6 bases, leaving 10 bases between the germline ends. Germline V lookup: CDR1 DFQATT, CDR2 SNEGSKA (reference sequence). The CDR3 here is CSATQASEQYF. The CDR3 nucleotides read TGCAGTGCTACCCAGGCGTCCGAGCAGTACTTC.

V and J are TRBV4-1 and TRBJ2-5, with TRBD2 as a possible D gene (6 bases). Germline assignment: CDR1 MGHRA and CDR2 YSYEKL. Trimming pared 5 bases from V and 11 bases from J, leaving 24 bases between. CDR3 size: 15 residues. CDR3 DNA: TGCGCCAGCAGCGCAGTGGGGGGAGTAAATAGGGAGCAGTACTTC. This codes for CASSAVGGVNREQYF.

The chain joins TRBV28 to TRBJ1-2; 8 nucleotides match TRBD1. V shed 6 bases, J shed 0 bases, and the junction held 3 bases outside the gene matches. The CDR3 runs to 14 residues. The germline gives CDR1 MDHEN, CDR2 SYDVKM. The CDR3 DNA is TGTGCCAGCAGCCGACAGGGGTCTAACTATGGCTACACCTTC. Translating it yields CASSRQGSNYGYTF.

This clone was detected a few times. The CDR3 DNA follows: TGTGCCAGCAGCTTAACCGGACAGGGCTACACAGATACGCAGTATTTT. This encodes CASSLTGQGYTDTQYF. J is TRBJ2-3 and V is TRBV7-9; 8 bases map to TRBD1. Germline CDR1 reads SEHNR; CDR2 reads FQNEAQ (reference sequence). Trimming at V came to 2 bases and at J to 2 bases, leaving 6 bases not matched to a gene. This CDR3 spans 16 amino acids.

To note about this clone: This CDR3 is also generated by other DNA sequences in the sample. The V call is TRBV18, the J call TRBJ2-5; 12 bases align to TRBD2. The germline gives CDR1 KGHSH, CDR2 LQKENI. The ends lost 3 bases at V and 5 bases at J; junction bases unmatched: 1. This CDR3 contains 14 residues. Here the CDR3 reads CASSPGLAGETQYF. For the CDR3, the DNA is TGTGCCAGCTCACCCGGACTAGCGGGGGAGACCCAGTACTTC.

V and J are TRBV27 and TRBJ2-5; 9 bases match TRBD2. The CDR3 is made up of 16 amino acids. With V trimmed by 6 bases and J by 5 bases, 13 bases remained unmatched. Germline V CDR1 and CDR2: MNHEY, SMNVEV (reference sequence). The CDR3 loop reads CASRPGAGGPGETQYF. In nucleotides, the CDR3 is TGTGCCAGCAGGCCGGGGGCGGGAGGGCCGGGGGAGACCCAGTACTTC.

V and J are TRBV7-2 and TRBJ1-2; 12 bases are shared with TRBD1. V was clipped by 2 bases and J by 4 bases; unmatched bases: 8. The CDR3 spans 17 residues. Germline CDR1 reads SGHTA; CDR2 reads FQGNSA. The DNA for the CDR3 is TGTGCCAGCAGCTTATCCCGGGACAGGGGGCTCGTCTATGGCTACACCTTC. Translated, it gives CASSLSRDRGLVYGYTF.

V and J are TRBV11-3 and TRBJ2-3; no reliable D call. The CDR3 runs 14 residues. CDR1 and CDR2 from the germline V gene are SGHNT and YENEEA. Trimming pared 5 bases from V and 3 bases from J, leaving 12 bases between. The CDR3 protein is CASSPNRGTDTQYF. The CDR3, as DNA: TGTGCCAGCAGCCCGAACCGCGGTACAGATACGCAGTATTTT.

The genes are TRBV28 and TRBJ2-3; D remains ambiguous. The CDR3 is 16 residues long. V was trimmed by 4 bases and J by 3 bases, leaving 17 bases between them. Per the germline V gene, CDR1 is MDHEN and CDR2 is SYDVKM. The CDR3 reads CASSSPRRGGTDTQYF. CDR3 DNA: TGTGCCAGCAGTTCCCCCCGCCGCGGTGGGACAGATACGCAGTATTTT. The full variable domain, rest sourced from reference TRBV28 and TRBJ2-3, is DVKVTQSSRYLVKRTGEKVFLECVQDMDHENMFWYRQDPGLGLRLIYFSYDVKMKEKGDIPEGYSVSREKKERFSLILESASTNQTSMYLCASSSPRRGGTDTQYFGPGTRLTVL.